One and the same sample provided the 18 T cell receptor beta chains below, sequenced in a study of cytomegalovirus exposure and HLA in healthy donors. Repertoires were generated with immunoSEQ multiplex PCR, while TCRdb's copy carries only in-frame clones and drops some. The sample lists some 60,000 clones, 90% to 97% occurring once. Sequencing was done on a sample of PBMCs. These receptors all stem from a man younger than 30 in good health and CMV-seronegative.

This sequence joins TRBV18 and TRBJ2-7, with D possibly being TRBD1 (7 bases). The V and J ends lost 3 bases and 5 bases respectively, with 17 bases between them. From germline, CDR1 is KGHSH and CDR2 LQKENI. The CDR3 consists of 15 residues. The CDR3 protein is CASSPRTGGGNEQYF. In DNA form, the CDR3 reads TGTGCCAGCTCACCCAGGACAGGTGGAGGGAACGAGCAGTACTTC.

V is TRBV27 and J is TRBJ2-7, with D possibly being TRBD2 (5 bases). Trimming took off 6 bases at V and 7 bases at J, with 25 bases between the two ends. The CDR3 consists of 16 residues. Germline CDR1 and CDR2: MNHEY and SMNVEV (reference sequence). The CDR3 region is CASSRTRTPNLWEQYF. CDR3 in DNA: TGTGCCAGCAGCCGGACTCGCACGCCCAATCTCTGGGAGCAGTACTTC.

V is TRBV6-4 and J is TRBJ2-2; 7 positions agree with TRBD1. The J segment lost 3 bases and the V segment lost 2 bases, leaving 0 bases of the junction unmatched. From germline, CDR1 is MRHNA and CDR2 SNTAGT. The CDR3 contains 14 residues. The CDR3 region has the DNA TGTGCCAGCAGTGACCAGGGGGACACCGGGGAGCTGTTTTTT. Translating it yields CASSDQGDTGELFF.

The chain has TRBV9 and TRBJ1-6; no clear D. CDR3 length equals 16 residues. Trimming shortened V by 3 bases and J by 0 bases, and 10 bases separated the two germline ends. Germline V CDR1 and CDR2: SGDLS, YYNGEE. The CDR3 loop reads CASSGGEDSYNSPLHF. CDR3 bases: TGTGCCAGCAGCGGTGGGGAGGACTCCTATAATTCACCCCTCCACTTT.

CDR3 sequence reads: CASSLVGLAGDEQYF. In nucleotides, the CDR3 is TGCGCCAGCAGCTTGGTGGGACTAGCGGGAGACGAGCAGTACTTC. The rearrangement links TRBV5-1 to TRBJ2-7, with 14 bases aligning to TRBD2. The CDR3 totals 15 residues. V lost 0 bases and J lost 5; bases outside the gene matches: 1. Germline lookup yields CDR1 SGHRS and CDR2 YFSETQ. The entire variable domain, with the rest obtained from reference TRBV5-1 and TRBJ2-7, is as follows: KAGVTQTPRYLIKTRGQQVTLSCSPISGHRSVSWYQQTPGQGLQFLFEYFSETQRNKGNFPGRFSGRQFSNSRSEMNVSTLELGDSALYLCASSLVGLAGDEQYFGPGTRLTVT.

The rearrangement links TRBV30 to TRBJ2-5; TRBD2 matches 7 bases. V trimming: 4 bases; J trimming: 1 base; junction bases outside the gene matches: 9. The CDR3 totals 15 residues. Germline V lookup: CDR1 GTSNPN, CDR2 SVGIG (reference sequence). The CDR3 reads CAWTHGASGQETQYF. In nucleotides, the CDR3 is TGTGCCTGGACCCACGGGGCTAGCGGCCAAGAGACCCAGTACTTC. Combining the CDR3 with reference TRBV30 and TRBJ2-5 gives the whole variable domain SQTIHQWPATLVQPVGSPLSLECTVEGTSNPNLYWYRQAAGRGLQLLFYSVGIGQISSEVPQNLSASRPQDRQFILSSKKLLLSDSGFYLCAWTHGASGQETQYFGPGTRLLVL.

As DNA, the CDR3 is TGCGCCAGCAGGGTACTAGCGGGAGATCGGGCAGAGACCCAGTACTTC. It specifies CASRVLAGDRAETQYF. The rearrangement uses TRBV5-1 and TRBJ2-5, with 11 bases identical to TRBD2. This CDR3 region has 16 residues. With 5 bases clipped from V and 4 bases from J, the junction kept 10 bases outside the gene matches. The germline gives CDR1 SGHRS, CDR2 YFSETQ. Using reference TRBV5-1 and TRBJ2-5 for the parts outside the CDR3, the full variable domain is KAGVTQTPRYLIKTRGQQVTLSCSPISGHRSVSWYQQTPGQGLQFLFEYFSETQRNKGNFPGRFSGRQFSNSRSEMNVSTLELGDSALYLCASRVLAGDRAETQYFGPGTRLLVL.

The V call is TRBV5-4, the J call TRBJ1-3; D may be TRBD1 (5 bases). In germline, CDR1 is SGHNT, CDR2 YYREEE (reference sequence). The CDR3 length is 13 residues. V lost 0 bases to trimming and J lost 9 bases, with 10 bases between them. CDR3 in amino acids: CASSLAGQATIYF. As DNA, the CDR3 is TGTGCCAGCAGCTTGGCAGGGCAAGCCACCATATATTTT.

This clone was found a few times. Its ends do not fully match the called genes, so a read error is possible. The chain recombines TRBV11-2 with TRBJ1-1; no reliable D call. Germline-derived CDR1 and CDR2 are SGHAT and FQNNGV. This CDR3 comprises 15 residues. CDR3 in DNA: TGTGCCAGCAGCCTAGAATCTGGCCCGAACACTGAAGCTTTCTTT. This gives the protein CASSLESGPNTEAFF. Variable domain in full (rest from reference TRBV11-2 and TRBJ1-1): EAGVAQSPRYKIIEKRQSVAFWCNPISGHATLYWYQQILGQGPKLLIQFQNNGVVDDSQLPKDRFSAERLKGVDSTLKIQPAKLEDSAVYLCASSLESGPNTEAFFGQGTRLTVV.

The V call is TRBV15, the J call TRBJ1-2; 7 nucleotides agree with TRBD1. The CDR3 length is 15 residues. J gave up 7 bases and V 0 bases, and 8 bases lay outside the gene matches. From germline, CDR1 is LNHNV and CDR2 YYDKDF (reference sequence). The CDR3 DNA is TGTGCCACCAGCAGAGAAACAGGGGAATTTAGTGGCTACACCTTC. The encoded protein is CATSRETGEFSGYTF.

The J gene is TRBJ1-1, the V gene TRBV27; 7 bases are a match to TRBD1. Germline values: CDR1 MNHEY, CDR2 SMNVEV (reference sequence). V shed 6 bases, J shed 1 base, and the junction held 5 bases outside the gene matches. The CDR3 is made up of 14 amino acids. CDR3 amino acids: CASRNRGGNTEAFF. The CDR3 DNA follows: TGTGCCAGCAGGAACAGGGGAGGGAACACTGAAGCTTTCTTT.

The chain links TRBV28 to TRBJ2-7, with a weak D call TRBD2 (7 bases). Trimming shortened V by 8 bases and J by 3 bases, and 20 bases separated the two germline ends. This CDR3 has 15 amino acids. Per the germline V gene, CDR1 is MDHEN and CDR2 is SYDVKM. The CDR3 spells CASREGGTTSYEQYF. CDR3 in DNA: TGTGCCAGCCGAGAAGGGGGGACTACGAGCTACGAGCAGTACTTC. Using reference TRBV28 and TRBJ2-7 for the parts outside the CDR3, the full variable domain is DVKVTQSSRYLVKRTGEKVFLECVQDMDHENMFWYRQDPGLGLRLIYFSYDVKMKEKGDIPEGYSVSREKKERFSLILESASTNQTSMYLCASREGGTTSYEQYFGPGTRLTVT.

The rearrangement joins TRBV28 to TRBJ2-2; TRBD2 might be the D (7 bases). Germline V gene data show CDR1 as MDHEN and CDR2 as SYDVKM. V lost 6 bases, J lost 7 bases, and 18 bases lay in between. This CDR3 has 15 amino acids. In DNA form, the CDR3 reads TGTGCCAGCAGGGGGGGCGGGGGCTTTATCGGGGAGCTGTTTTTT. Translation: CASRGGGGFIGELFF.

The rearrangement uses TRBV28 and TRBJ1-6; D perhaps matches TRBD1 (6 bases). The length of the CDR3 is 13 residues. The germline gives CDR1 MDHEN, CDR2 SYDVKM. Trimming pared 9 bases from V and 7 bases from J, leaving 13 bases between. CDR3 in DNA: TGTGCCAGTGGACAGAACTACAATTCACCCCTCCACTTT. As protein: CASGQNYNSPLHF.

This chain links TRBV29-1 with TRBJ1-2; D might be TRBD1 (5 bases). The ends were cut back, 0 bases at V and 4 bases at J, with 9 bases in the middle. The CDR3 consists of 13 residues. The germline V gene encodes CDR1 SQVTM and CDR2 ANQGSEA. In nucleotides, the CDR3 is TGCAGCGTTGAAGATTCGACAGCCTATGGCTACACCTTC. Protein product: CSVEDSTAYGYTF.

The chain recombines TRBV5-4 with TRBJ2-2; 10 positions match TRBD1. The CDR3 runs to 17 residues. After removal of 4 bases from V and 5 bases from J, the junction contained 11 bases not matched to a gene. In germline, CDR1 is SGHNT, CDR2 YYREEE (reference sequence). CDR3 in DNA: TGTGCCAGCAGCAGTCCGAGGGACAGGGGACATACCGGGGAGCTGTTTTTT. Translated, it gives CASSSPRDRGHTGELFF.

The chain recombines TRBV7-9 with TRBJ2-1; possibly TRBD1 for D (6 bases). Per the germline V gene, CDR1 is SEHNR and CDR2 is FQNEAQ (reference sequence). This CDR3 contains 15 residues. V was pared by 4 bases and J by 5 bases, with 15 bases between. CDR3 coding DNA: TGTGCCAGCAGCTACCCGACAGGAATAAACAATGAGCAGTTCTTC. Protein: CASSYPTGINNEQFF.

The chain has TRBV4-2 and TRBJ2-3; 10 bases align to TRBD2. The trim removed 5 bases at V and 2 bases at J, leaving 4 bases unmatched. The CDR3 covers 15 residues. Per the germline V gene, CDR1 is LGHNA and CDR2 is YNFKEQ. The CDR3 nucleotides read TGTGCCAGCAGCTACGGGACTAGCGACACAGATACGCAGTATTTT. It translates to CASSYGTSDTDTQYF.